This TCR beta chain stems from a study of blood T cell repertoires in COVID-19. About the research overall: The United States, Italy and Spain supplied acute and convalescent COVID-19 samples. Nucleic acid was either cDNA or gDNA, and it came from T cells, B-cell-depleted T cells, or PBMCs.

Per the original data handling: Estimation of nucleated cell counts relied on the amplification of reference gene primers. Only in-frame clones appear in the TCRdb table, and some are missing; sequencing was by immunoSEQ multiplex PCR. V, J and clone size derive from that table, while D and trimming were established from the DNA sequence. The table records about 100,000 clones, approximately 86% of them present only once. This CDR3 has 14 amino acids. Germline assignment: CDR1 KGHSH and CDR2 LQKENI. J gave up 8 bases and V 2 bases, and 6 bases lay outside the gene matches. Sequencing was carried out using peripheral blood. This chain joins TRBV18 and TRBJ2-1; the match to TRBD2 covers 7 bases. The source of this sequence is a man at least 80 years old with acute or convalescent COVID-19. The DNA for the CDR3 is TGTGCCAGCTCACCAGGGCGGGAGAAGGATGAGCAGTTCTTC. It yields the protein CASSPGREKDEQFF.